Detailed here is one T cell receptor (beta chain). The data stem from a study of blood T cell repertoires in COVID-19. Across the study: Material from acute and convalescent COVID-19 was sourced from the United States, Italy and Spain.

Some clones are missing from TCRdb's copy, which holds only in-frame ones; the method was immunoSEQ multiplex PCR. The sample consists of approximately 170,000 clones, roughly 88% of them appearing once. The receptor comes from a man of 80 years or more with COVID-19, enrolled during active disease. Sequenced material: peripheral blood.

The CDR3 spells CASSQEVRERAYEQYF. The CDR3 coding sequence is TGTGCCAGCAGCCAAGAGGTGAGGGAGAGGGCGTACGAGCAGTACTTC. V is TRBV3-1 (or the pseudogene TRBV3-2) and J is TRBJ2-7, with D maybe TRBD2 (5 bases). Germline assignment: CDR1 LGHDT and CDR2 YNNKEL (reference sequence). CDR3 length: 16 amino acids. V was clipped by 0 bases and J by 4 bases, with 16 bases between them.